This TCR beta chain is from a study of blood T cell repertoires in COVID-19. About the study: Italy, Spain and the United States were the sources of the convalescent and acute COVID-19 samples. From T cells, B-cell-depleted T cells, or PBMCs came the material, which was cDNA or gDNA.

Authors' data handling: Researchers report that nucleated cell counts were estimated from reference gene primer amplification. Profiled with immunoSEQ multiplex PCR; TCRdb holds only in-frame clones, not every one. D and trimming come from the DNA, and the V and J calls and clone size come from that table. The profile shows roughly 230,000 clones, 70% to 90% of them singletons. With V trimmed by 5 bases and J by 5 bases, 8 bases remained unmatched. The CDR3 length is 15 residues. Per the germline V gene, CDR1 is SGHTA and CDR2 is FQGTGA. The TCR comes from a man in his forties with acute or convalescent COVID-19. This sequence joins TRBV7-3 and TRBJ2-4; 8 bases agree with TRBD2. The sample was peripheral blood. The CDR3 sequence is CASSPGGARENIQYF. The CDR3 coding sequence is TGTGCCAGCAGCCCGGGGGGGGCTAGGGAAAACATTCAGTACTTC.